This T cell receptor (beta chain) was captured by sequencing in a study of Ad26.COV2.S vaccination and SARS-CoV-2 variants. For the study at large: Donor was one of the participants in the Ad26.COV2.S arm of the COV1001 trial. Study results and caveats: Vaccine recipients had higher spike-specific TCR breadth than placebo recipients.

The CDR3 is 13 amino acids. J lost 6 bases, V lost 6 bases, and 4 bases had no gene match. Germline assignment: CDR1 MNHNY and CDR2 SVGAGI (reference sequence). Clones were sequenced by immunoSEQ multiplex PCR, and TCRdb holds only the in-frame ones, with some missing. The top ten hold around 3.5% of the sample, which has about 280,000 clones, around 87% seen once. In the case of this clone: Its antigen is currently unknown.

Treatment defined: around 19 received Ad26.COV2.S at low or high dose, single or two shots; about 5 received placebo; per-sample allocation not given. Samples analyzed were those drawn on day 63 after the first vaccine or placebo injection. The starting material was peripheral blood, obtained in a trial of Ad26.COV2.S vaccine versus placebo. The rearrangement links TRBV6-6 to TRBJ1-3; the match to TRBD1 covers 8 bases. The TCR sequence derives from a person between 18 and 59 years old who received the Ad26.COV2.S COVID-19 vaccine or a placebo. The CDR3 here is CASSPGGENTIYF. The CDR3 nucleotides are TGTGCCAGCAGCCCAGGGGGCGAAAACACCATATATTTT.